This TCR beta chain was sequenced for a study of beta chain features in type 1 diabetes. About the research overall: Healthy donors and patients showed comparable age, gender and cell yields.

Study-level findings and limits: There were fewer insertions and more deletions at the VDJ junctions of type 1 diabetes patients.

The isolated RNA, all of it, was reverse transcribed, so expressed TCRB transcripts were what got sequenced. Clones were read by immunoSEQ multiplex PCR, and TCRdb kept only the in-frame ones, dropping some. The sample has under 900,000 clones, roughly a sixth seen once. The CDR3 contains 15 residues. V shed 8 bases and J 1 base; nucleotides not matched to a gene: 7. In germline, CDR1 is LNHDA, CDR2 SQIVND (reference sequence). This clone occurred a few times. Antigen unknown. V gene TRBV19 combines with J gene TRBJ2-3, with TRBD1 matching 9 bases. The specimen sequenced was naive CD4+ T cells from blood. The source of this sequence is a woman aged 18 to 35 in good health. DNA for the CDR3: TGTGCCAGTTCAGACAGGGGGGCAGGCACAGATACGCAGTATTTT. Its translation is CASSDRGAGTDTQYF.